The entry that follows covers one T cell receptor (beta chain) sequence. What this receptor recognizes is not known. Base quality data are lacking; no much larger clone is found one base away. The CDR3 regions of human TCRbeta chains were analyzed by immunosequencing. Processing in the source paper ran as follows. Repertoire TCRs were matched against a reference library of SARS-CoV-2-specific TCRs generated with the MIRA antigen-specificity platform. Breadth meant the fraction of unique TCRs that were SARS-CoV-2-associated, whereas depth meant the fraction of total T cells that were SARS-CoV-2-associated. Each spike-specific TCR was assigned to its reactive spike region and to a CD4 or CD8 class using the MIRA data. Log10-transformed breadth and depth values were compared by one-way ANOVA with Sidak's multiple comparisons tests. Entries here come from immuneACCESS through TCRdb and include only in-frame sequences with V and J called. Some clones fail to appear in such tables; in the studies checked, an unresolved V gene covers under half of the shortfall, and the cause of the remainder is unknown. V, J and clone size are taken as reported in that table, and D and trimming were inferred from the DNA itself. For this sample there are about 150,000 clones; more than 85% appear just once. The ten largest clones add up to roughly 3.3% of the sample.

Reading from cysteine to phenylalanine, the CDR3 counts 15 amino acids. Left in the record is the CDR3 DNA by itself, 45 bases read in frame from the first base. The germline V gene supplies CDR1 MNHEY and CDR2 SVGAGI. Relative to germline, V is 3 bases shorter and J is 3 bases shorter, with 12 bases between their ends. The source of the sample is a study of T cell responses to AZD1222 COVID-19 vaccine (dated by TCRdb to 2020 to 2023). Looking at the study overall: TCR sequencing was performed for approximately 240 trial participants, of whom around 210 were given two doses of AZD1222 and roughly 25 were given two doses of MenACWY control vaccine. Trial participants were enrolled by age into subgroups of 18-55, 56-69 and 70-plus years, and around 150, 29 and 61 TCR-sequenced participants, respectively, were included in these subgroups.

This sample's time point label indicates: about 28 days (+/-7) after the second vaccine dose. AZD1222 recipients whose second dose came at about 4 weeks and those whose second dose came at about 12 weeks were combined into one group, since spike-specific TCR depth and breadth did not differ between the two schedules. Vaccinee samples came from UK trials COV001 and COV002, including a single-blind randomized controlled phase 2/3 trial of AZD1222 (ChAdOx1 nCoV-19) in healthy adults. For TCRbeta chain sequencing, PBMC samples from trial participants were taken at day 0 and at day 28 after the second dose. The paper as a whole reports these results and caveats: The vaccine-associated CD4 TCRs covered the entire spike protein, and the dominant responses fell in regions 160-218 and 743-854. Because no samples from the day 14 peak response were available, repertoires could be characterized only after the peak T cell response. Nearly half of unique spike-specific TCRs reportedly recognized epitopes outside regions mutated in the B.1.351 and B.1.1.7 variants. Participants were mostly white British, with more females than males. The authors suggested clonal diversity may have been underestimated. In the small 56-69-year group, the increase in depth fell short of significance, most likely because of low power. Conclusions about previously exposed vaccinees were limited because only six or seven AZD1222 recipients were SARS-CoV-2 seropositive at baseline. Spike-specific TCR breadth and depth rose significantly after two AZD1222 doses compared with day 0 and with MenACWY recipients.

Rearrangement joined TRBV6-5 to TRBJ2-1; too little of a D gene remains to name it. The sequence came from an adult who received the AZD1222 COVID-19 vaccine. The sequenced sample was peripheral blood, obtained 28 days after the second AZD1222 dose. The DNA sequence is TGTGCCAGCAGTTATGGCCATTCGAGCTACAATGAGCAGTTCTTC. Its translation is CASSYGHSSYNEQFF.